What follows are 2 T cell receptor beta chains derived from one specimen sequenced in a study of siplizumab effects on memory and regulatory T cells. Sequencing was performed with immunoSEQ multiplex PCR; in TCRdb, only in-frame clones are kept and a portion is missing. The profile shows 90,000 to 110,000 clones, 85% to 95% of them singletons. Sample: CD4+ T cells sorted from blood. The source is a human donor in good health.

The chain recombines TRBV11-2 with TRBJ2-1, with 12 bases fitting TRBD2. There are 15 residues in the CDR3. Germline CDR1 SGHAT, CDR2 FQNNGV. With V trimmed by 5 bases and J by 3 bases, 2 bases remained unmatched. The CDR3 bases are TGTGCCAGCAGCCTGACTAGCGGGGGCTACAATGAGCAGTTCTTC. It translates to CASSLTSGGYNEQFF.

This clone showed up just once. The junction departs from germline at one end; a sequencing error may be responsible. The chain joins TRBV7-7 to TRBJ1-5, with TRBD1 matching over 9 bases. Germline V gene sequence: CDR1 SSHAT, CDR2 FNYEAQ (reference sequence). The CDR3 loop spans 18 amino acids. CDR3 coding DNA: TGTGCTAGCAGCTGTAACCGACTCGGACAGGGGATCAATCAGCCCCAGCATTTT. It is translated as CASSCNRLGQGINQPQHF.